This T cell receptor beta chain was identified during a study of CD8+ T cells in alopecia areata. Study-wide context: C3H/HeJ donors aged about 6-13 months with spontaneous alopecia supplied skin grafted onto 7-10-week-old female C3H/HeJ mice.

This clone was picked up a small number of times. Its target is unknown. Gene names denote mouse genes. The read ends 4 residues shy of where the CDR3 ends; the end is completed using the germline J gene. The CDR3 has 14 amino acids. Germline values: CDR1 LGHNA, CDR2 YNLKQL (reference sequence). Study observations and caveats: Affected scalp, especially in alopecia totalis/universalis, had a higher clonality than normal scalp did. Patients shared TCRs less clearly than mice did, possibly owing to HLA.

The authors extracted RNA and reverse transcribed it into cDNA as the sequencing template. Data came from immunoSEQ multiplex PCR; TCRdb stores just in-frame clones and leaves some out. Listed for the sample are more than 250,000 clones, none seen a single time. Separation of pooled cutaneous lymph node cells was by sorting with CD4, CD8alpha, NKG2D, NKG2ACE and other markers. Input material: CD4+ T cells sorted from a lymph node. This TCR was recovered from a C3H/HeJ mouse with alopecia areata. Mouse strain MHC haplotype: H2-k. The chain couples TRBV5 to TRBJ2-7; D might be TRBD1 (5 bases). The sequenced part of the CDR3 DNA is TGTGCCAGCAGCCAAGACGCAGGGCGTTAT. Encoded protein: CASSQDAGRY. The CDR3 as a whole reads CASSQDAGRYEQYF.